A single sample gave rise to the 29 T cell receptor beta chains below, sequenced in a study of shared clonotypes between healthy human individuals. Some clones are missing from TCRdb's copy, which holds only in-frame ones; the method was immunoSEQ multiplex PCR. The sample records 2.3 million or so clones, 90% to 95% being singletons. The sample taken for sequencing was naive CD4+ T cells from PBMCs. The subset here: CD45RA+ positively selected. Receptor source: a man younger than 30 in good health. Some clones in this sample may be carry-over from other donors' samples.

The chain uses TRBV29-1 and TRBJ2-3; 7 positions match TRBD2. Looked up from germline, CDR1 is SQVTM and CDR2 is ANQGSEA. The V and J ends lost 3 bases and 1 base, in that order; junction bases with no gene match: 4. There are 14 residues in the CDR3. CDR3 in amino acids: CSVDRLAGTDTQYF. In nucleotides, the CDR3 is TGCAGCGTTGACCGTCTAGCGGGCACAGATACGCAGTATTTT.

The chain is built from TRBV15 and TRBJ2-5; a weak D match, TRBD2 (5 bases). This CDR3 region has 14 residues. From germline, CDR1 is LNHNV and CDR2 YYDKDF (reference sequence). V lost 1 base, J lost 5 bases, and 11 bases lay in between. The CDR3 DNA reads TGTGCCACCAGCAGAGTCGGGGTGAGGGAGACCCAGTACTTC. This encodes CATSRVGVRETQYF. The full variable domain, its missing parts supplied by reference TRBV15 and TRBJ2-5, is DAMVIQNPRYQVTQFGKPVTLSCSQTLNHNVMYWYQQKSSQAPKLLFHYYDKDFNNEADTPDNFQSRRPNTSFCFLDIRSPGLGDTAMYLCATSRVGVRETQYFGPGTRLLVL.

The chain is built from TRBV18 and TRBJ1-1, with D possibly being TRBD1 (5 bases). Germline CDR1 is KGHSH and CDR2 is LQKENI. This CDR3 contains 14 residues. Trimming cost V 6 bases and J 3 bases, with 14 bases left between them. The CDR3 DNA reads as TGTGCCAGCTCGCCTACCCAGGGAGACACTGAAGCTTTCTTT. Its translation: CASSPTQGDTEAFF.

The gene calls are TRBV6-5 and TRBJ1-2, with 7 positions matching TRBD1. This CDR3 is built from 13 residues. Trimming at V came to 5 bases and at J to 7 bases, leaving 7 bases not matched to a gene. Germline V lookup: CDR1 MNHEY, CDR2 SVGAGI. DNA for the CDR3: TGTGCCAGCAGTCCGACCAGACAGGGTGGCTACACCTTC. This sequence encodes CASSPTRQGGYTF.

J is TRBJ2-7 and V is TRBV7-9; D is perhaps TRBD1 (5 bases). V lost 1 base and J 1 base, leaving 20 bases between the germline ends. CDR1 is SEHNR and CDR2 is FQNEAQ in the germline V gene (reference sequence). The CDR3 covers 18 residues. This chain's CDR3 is CASSLGWIATGDSYEQYF. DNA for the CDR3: TGTGCCAGCAGCTTAGGATGGATAGCTACAGGAGATTCCTACGAGCAGTACTTC. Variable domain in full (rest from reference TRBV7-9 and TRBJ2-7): DTGVSQNPRHKITKRGQNVTFRCDPISEHNRLYWYRQTLGQGPEFLTYFQNEAQLEKSRLLSDRFSAERPKGSFSTLEIQRTEQGDSAMYLCASSLGWIATGDSYEQYFGPGTRLTVT.

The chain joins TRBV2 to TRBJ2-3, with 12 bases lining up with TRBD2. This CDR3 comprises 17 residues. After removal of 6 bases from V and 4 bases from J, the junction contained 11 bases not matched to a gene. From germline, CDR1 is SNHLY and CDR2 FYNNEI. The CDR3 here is CASRELAGGLPPDTQYF. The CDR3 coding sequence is TGTGCCAGCAGGGAACTAGCGGGAGGCCTCCCCCCAGATACGCAGTATTTT.

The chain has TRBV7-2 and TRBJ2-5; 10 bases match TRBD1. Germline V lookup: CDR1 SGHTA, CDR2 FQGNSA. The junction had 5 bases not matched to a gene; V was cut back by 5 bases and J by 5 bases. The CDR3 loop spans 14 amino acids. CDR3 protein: CASSQDRGWETQYF. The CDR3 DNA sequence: TGTGCCAGCAGCCAGGACAGGGGGTGGGAGACCCAGTACTTC.

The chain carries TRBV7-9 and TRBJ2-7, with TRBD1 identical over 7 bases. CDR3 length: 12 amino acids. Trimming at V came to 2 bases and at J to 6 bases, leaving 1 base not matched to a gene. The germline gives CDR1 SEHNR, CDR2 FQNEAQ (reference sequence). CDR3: CASSLRDSEQYF. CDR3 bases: TGTGCCAGCAGCTTAAGGGACAGCGAGCAGTACTTC.

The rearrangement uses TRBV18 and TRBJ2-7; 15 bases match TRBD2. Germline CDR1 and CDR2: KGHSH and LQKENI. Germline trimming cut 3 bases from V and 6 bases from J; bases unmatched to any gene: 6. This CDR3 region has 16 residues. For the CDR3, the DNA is TGTGCCAGCTCACCGGGACTAGCGGGAGGAGGGACCGAGCAGTACTTC. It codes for CASSPGLAGGGTEQYF.

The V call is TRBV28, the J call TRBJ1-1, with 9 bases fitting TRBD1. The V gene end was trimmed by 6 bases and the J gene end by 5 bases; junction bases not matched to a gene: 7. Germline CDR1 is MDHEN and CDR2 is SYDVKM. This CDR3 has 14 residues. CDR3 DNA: TGTGCCAGCAGACAACAGGGGGCATGGACTGAAGCTTTCTTT. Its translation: CASRQQGAWTEAFF.

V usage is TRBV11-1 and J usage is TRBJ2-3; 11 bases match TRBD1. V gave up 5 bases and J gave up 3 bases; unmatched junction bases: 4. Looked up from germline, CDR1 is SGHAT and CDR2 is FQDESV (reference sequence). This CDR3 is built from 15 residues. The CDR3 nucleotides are TGTGCCAGCAGCCGGGGGACAGGGGGGACAGATACGCAGTATTTT. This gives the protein CASSRGTGGTDTQYF.

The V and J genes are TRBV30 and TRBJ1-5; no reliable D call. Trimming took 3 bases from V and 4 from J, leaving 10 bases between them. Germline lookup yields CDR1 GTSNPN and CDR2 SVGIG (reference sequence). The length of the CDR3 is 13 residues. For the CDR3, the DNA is TGTGCCTGGAGCCGACTAGAGAATCAGCCCCAGCATTTT. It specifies CAWSRLENQPQHF.

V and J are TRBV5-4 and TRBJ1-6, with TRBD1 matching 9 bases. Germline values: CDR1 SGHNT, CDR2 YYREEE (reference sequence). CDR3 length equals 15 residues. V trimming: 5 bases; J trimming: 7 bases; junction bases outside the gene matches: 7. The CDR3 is CASRQGATENSPLHF. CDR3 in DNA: TGTGCCAGCAGACAGGGGGCTACGGAGAATTCACCCCTCCACTTT.

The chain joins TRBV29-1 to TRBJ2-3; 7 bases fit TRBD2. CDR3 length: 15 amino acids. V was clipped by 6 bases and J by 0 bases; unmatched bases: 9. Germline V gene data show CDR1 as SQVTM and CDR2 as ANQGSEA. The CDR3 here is CSVRPLAASTDTQYF. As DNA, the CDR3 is TGCAGCGTGCGTCCTCTAGCGGCCAGCACAGATACGCAGTATTTT.

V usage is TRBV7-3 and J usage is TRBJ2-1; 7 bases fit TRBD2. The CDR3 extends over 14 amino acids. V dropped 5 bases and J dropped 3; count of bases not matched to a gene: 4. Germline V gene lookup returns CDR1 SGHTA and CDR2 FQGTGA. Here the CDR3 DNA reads TGTGCCAGCAGCCCTACGGGAGGCTACAATGAGCAGTTCTTC. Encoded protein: CASSPTGGYNEQFF.

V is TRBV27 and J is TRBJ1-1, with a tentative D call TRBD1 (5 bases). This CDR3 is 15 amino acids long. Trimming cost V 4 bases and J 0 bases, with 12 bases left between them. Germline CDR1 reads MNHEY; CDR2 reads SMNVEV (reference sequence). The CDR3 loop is CASSYSGTVNTEAFF. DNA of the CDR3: TGTGCCAGCAGTTATTCCGGGACGGTGAACACTGAAGCTTTCTTT.

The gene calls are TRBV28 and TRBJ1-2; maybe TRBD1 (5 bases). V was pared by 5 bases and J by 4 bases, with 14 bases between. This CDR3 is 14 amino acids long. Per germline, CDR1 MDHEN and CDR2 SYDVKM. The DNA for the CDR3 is TGTGCCAGCAGTCCCCGGGGGGGGTTCTATGGCTACACCTTC. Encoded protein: CASSPRGGFYGYTF.

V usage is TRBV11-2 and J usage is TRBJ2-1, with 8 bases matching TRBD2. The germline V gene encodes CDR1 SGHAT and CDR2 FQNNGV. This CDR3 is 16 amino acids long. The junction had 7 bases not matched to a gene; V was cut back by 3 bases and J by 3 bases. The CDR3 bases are TGTGCCAGCAGCTTTACTAGCGGAGCTGTCTACAATGAGCAGTTCTTC. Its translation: CASSFTSGAVYNEQFF.

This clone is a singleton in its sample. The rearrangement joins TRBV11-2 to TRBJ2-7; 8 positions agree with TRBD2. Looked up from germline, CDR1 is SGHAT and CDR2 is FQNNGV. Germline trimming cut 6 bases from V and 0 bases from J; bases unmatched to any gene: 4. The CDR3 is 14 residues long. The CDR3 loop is CASRTSGSSYEQYF. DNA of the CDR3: TGTGCCAGCAGGACGAGCGGGAGCTCCTACGAGCAGTACTTC.

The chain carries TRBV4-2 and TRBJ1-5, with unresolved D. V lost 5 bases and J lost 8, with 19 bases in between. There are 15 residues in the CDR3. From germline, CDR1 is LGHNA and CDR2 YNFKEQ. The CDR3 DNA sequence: TGTGCCAGCAGCGTATACAGTTTGGCGAATGAGCCCCAGCATTTT. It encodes CASSVYSLANEPQHF.

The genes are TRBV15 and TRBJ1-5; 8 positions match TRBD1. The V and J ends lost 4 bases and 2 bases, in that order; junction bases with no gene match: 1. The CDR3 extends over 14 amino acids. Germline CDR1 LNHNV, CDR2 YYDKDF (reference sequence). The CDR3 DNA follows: TGTGCCACCAGCATGGACAGGGGCAATCAGCCCCAGCATTTT. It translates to CATSMDRGNQPQHF. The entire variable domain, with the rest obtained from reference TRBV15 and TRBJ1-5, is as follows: DAMVIQNPRYQVTQFGKPVTLSCSQTLNHNVMYWYQQKSSQAPKLLFHYYDKDFNNEADTPDNFQSRRPNTSFCFLDIRSPGLGDTAMYLCATSMDRGNQPQHFGDGTRLSIL.

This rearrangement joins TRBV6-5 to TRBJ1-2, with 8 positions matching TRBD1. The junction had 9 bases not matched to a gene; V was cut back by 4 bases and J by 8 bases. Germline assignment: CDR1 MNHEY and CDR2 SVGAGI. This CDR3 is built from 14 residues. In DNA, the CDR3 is TGTGCCAGCAGTTCACAGGACAGGGTAGGCGGCTACACCTTC. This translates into CASSSQDRVGGYTF.

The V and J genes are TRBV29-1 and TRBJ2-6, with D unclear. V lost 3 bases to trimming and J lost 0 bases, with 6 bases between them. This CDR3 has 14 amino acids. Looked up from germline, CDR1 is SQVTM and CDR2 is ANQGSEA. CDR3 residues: CSVDNPSGANVLTF. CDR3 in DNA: TGCAGCGTTGATAACCCCTCTGGGGCCAACGTCCTGACTTTC.

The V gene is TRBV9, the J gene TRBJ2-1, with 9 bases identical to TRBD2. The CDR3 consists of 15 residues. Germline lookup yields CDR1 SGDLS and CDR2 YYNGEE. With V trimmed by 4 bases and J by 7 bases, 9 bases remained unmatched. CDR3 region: CASSPLSGRGNEQFF. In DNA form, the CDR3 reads TGTGCCAGCAGCCCTCTTAGCGGGAGAGGTAATGAGCAGTTCTTC.

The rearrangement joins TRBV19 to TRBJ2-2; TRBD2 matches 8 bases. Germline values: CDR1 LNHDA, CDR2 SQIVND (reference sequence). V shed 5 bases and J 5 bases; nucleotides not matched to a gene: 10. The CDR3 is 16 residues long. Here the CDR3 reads CASSRTSGSLTGELFF. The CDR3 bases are TGTGCCAGTAGTCGGACAAGCGGGAGTTTAACCGGGGAGCTGTTTTTT.

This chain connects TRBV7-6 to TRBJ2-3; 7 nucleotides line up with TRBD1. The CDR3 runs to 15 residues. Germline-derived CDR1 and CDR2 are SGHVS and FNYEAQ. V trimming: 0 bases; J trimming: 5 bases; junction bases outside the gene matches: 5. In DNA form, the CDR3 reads TGTGCCAGCAGCTTAGCGGGGACAGTCAGAGATACGCAGTATTTT. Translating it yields CASSLAGTVRDTQYF. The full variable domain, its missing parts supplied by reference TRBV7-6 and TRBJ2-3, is GAGVSQSPRYKVTKRGQDVALRCDPISGHVSLYWYRQALGQGPEFLTYFNYEAQQDKSGLPNDRFSAERPEGSISTLTIQRTEQRDSAMYRCASSLAGTVRDTQYFGPGTRLTVL.

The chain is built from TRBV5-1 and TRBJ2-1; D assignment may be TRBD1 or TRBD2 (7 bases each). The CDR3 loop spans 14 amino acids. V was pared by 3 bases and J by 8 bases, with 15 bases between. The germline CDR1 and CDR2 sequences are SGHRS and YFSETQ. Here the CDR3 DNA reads TGCGCCAGCAGCTGGAGGGAGGGGGCGGATGAGCAGTTCTTC. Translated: CASSWREGADEQFF.

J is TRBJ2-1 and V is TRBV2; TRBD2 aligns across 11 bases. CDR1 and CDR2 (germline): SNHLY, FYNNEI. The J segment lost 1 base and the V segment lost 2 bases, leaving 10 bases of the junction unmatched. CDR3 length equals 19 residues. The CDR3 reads CASSERGSGRASSYNEQFF. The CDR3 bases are TGTGCCAGCAGTGAACGAGGTAGCGGGAGGGCAAGTTCCTACAATGAGCAGTTCTTC.

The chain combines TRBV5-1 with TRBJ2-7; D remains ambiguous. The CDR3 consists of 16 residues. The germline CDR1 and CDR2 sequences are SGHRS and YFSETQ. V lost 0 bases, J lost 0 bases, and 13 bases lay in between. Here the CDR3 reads CASSLAPAGPSYEQYF. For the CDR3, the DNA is TGCGCCAGCAGCTTGGCCCCTGCAGGTCCCTCCTACGAGCAGTACTTC.